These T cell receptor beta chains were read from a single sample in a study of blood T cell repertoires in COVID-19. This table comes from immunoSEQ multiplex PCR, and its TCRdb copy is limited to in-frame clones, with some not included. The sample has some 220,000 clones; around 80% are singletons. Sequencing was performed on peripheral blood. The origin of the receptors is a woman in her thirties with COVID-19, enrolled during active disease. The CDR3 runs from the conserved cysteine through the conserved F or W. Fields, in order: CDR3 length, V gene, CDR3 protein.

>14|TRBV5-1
CASSSLTGNTEAFF
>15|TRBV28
CASSVPGQGTETQYF
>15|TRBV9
CASSFRDRGHYGYTF
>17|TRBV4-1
CASSQDIRRQGGETQYF
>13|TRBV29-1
CSVQRTVNEKLFF
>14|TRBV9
CASSVGLGAYGYTF
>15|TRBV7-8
CASSSFTGAGETQYF
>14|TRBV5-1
CASSGEGFNEKLFF
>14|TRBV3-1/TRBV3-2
CASRARDSGNTIYF
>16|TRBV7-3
CASSLSLGATTDTQYF
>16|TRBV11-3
CASSLESLEPYNEQFF
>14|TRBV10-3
CAIRWDRKNTEAFF
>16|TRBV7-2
CASSLDRGLLDYGYTF
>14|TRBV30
CASQWPRVGGGYTF
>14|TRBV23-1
CASLGQAEEGEQYF
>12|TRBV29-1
CSVGLNQETQYF
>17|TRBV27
CASSPWDAKAGDEKLFF
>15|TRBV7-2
CASTHSPGSSYEQYF
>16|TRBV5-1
CASSPGIDRVSYGYTF
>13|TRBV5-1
CASSLNAKETQYF
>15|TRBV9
CASSVVGDSYNEQFF
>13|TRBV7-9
CASSEIRGNEQFF
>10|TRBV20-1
CSAPTRSQYF
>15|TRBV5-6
CASSFDTSTNEKLFF
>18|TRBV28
CASSFSPGLAGGPDEQFF
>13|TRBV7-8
CASSRQGITEAFF
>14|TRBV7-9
CASSPLTGAGGYTF
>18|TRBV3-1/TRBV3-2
CASSQVRTASSYNSPLHF
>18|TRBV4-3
CASSQDGTSGGARETQYF
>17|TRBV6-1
CASSEVVSGDSYNEQFF
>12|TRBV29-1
CSVASGANVLTF
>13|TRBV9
CASSPEGNTEAFF
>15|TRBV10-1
CASRERKDRLYGYTF
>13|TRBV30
CAWRTPGGQPQHF
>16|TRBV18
CASSPKAGAYTDTQYF
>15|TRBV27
CASSELAGGTDTQYF
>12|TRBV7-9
CASSQGAHEQYF
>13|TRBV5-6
CASSLWGDYGYTF
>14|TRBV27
CASSLRTGGSEQYF
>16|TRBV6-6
CASSPLTSGETGELFF
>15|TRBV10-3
CAISVDIAFGNTIYF
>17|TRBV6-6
CASSPTGSRPRSYEQYF
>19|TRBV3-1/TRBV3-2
CASSQHYDNRDSNTGELFF
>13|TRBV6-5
CASSSRDSYEQYF
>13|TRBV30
CAWSGGPNEKLFF
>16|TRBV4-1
CASSRGTGGGGTEAFF
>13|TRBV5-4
CASSSQGARELFF
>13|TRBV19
CASSPNENYGYTF
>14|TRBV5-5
CASSSTGGPYEQYF
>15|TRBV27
CASRQTNLPTETQYF
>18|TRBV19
CASSARLAGNPNQETQYF
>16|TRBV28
CASSFSITGNTGELFF
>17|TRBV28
CASSLVLAGDGTDTQYF
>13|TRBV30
CAWSVRTGREQYF
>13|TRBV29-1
CSVEEGRSDTQYF
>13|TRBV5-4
CASSAGTGNTIYF
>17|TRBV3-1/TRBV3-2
CASSQDYGGRALNEQFF
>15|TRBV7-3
CASSPTSGSQETQYF
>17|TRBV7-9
CASSLVGRESNTGELFF
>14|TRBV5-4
CASSPRGSSHGYTF